The rows below give T cell receptor beta chains drawn from one sample of a study of cytomegalovirus exposure and HLA in healthy donors. The method was immunoSEQ multiplex PCR; TCRdb's version includes in-frame clones alone and lacks a portion of them. The sample yields more than 100,000 clones, 78% seen once. The sample was PBMCs. The receptors originated from a woman younger than 35 in good health and CMV-seronegative. The CDR3 runs from the conserved cysteine through the conserved F or W. Each record gives: clone size, CDR3 length, D gene, J gene, V gene, CDR3 DNA, CDR3 protein. A D gene is named only where the DNA matches it firmly. Size is omitted from some rows. Given values are once, few, many or a class for expanded clones.

>NA|15|TRBD1|TRBJ2-7|TRBV5-4
TGTGCCAGCAGCTACACCGGGACAGCTTTTAAGGAGCAGTACTTC
CASSYTGTAFKEQYF
>NA|15|TRBD2|TRBJ2-5|TRBV29-1
TGCAGCGTGGCGGGGGGCTGGGGGCATGGGGAGACCCAGTACTTC
CSVAGGWGHGETQYF
>NA|15|NA|TRBJ1-4|TRBV18
TGTGCCAGCTCACCATCAGGGGACGATGGTGAAAAACTGTTTTTT
CASSPSGDDGEKLFF
>NA|17|TRBD2|TRBJ2-7|TRBV7-8
TGTGCCAGCAGCCTAGACATAGCGGGGAGGGTCTCCTACGAGCAGTACTTC
CASSLDIAGRVSYEQYF
>few|15|NA|TRBJ1-1|TRBV6-6
TGTGCCAGCAGTTACTCGCCCGGGTACGGGTCTGAAGCTTTCTTT
CASSYSPGYGSEAFF
>few|17|TRBD2|TRBJ2-1|TRBV12-5
TGTGCTAGTGGTTTGGTACGGGGGGGAGATTACTACAATGAGCAGTTCTTC
CASGLVRGGDYYNEQFF
>NA|14|NA|TRBJ2-3|TRBV13
TGTGCCAGCCAGTCGGGAATAAAGGCAGGTACGCAGTATTTT
CASQSGIKAGTQYF
>NA|15|NA|TRBJ1-1|TRBV5-1
TGCGCCAGCAGCTTGGAGCCGGGGGAGAGGACTGAAGCTTTCTTT
CASSLEPGERTEAFF
>NA|13|NA|TRBJ1-5|TRBV30
TGTGCCTGCACGACACAGCCAGATCAGCCCCAGCATTTT
CACTTQPDQPQHF
>NA|14|TRBD2|TRBJ2-5|TRBV6-5
TGTGCCAGCAGCTATAGCGGGGGACGGGAGACCCAGTACTTC
CASSYSGGRETQYF
>NA|14|TRBD1|TRBJ1-4|TRBV5-1
TGCGCCAGCAGTCCCGGGACAGGGGATGAAAAACTGTTTTTT
CASSPGTGDEKLFF
>NA|14|TRBD1|TRBJ1-2|TRBV27
TGTGCCAGCAGCTCCGGGACAGGGGGCATAGGCTACACCTTC
CASSSGTGGIGYTF
>few|16|TRBD2|TRBJ2-3|TRBV5-1
TGCGCCTGCCAACCGGGACCGACTCCGGGGGGGGATACGCAGTATTTT
CACQPGPTPGGDTQYF
>few|10|NA|TRBJ1-2|TRBV29-1
TGCAGCGTTCCGACAGATGGCTACACCTTC
CSVPTDGYTF
>NA|12|NA|TRBJ2-3|TRBV25-1
TGTGCCAGCAGAAGAGACGCGGGGACGCAGTATTTT
CASRRDAGTQYF
>few|16|TRBD1|TRBJ1-5|TRBV19
TGTGCCAGTAGTTGGGGCAGGGGGATTGGCAATCAGCCCCAGCATTTT
CASSWGRGIGNQPQHF
>once|12|NA|TRBJ1-1|TRBV27
TGTGCCAGCAGAAAAGGGGTCACTGAAGCTTTCTTT
CASRKGVTEAFF
>NA|14|NA|TRBJ1-1|TRBV5-6
TGTGCCAGCAGCTCGGGCAGGGCGAACACTGAAGCTTTCTTT
CASSSGRANTEAFF
>NA|16|TRBD1|TRBJ1-1|TRBV7-9
TGTGCCAGCAGCCAATCGCGGACAGGGACGAACACTGAAGCTTTCTTT
CASSQSRTGTNTEAFF
>NA|13|NA|TRBJ1-1|TRBV7-8
TGTGCCAGCAGCTTAGCGTCGGGGGAGGAAGCTTTCTTT
CASSLASGEEAFF
>NA|16|TRBD2|TRBJ2-1|TRBV4-1
TGCGCCAGCAGCCAAGTGATAGCGGGAGTCCACAATGAGCAGTTCTTC
CASSQVIAGVHNEQFF
>few|15|TRBD2|TRBJ2-7|TRBV4-1
TGCGCCAGCAGCCTCCCGACTAGCGGAGACTACGAGCAGTACTTC
CASSLPTSGDYEQYF
>NA|14|NA|TRBJ2-7|TRBV6-5
TGTGCCAGCAAGCAGGCTAGCGATTCCTACGAGCAGTACTTC
CASKQASDSYEQYF
>NA|16|TRBD2|TRBJ2-1|TRBV12-5
TGTGCTAGTGGTTTGACGTTAGCGGGGGGAGGGAATGAGCAGTTCTTC
CASGLTLAGGGNEQFF
>NA|13|NA|TRBJ1-2|TRBV23-1
TGCGCCAGCAGCCCGGGGGAAGACTATGGCTACACCTTC
CASSPGEDYGYTF
>NA|13|TRBD1|TRBJ1-4|TRBV30
TGTGCCTGGAGTCAGCCGGCGAGACAGGGGACGTCTTTT
CAWSQPARQGTSF
>NA|14|NA|TRBJ2-5|TRBV7-2
TGTGCCAGCAGCTTTCTAGGCACTCAAGAGACCCAGTACTTC
CASSFLGTQETQYF
>NA|13|NA|TRBJ2-3|TRBV4-1
TGCGCCAGCAGCCAAACCTACACAGATACGCAGTATTTT
CASSQTYTDTQYF
>once|13|NA|TRBJ2-1|TRBV29-1
TGCAGCGTTGATGAGCGCTCCTACAATGAGCAGTTCTTC
CSVDERSYNEQFF
>NA|15|NA|TRBJ2-7|TRBV11-3
TGTGCCAGCAGCTTTGAAAGGGGCGAAACCTACGAGCAGTACTTC
CASSFERGETYEQYF
>NA|16|TRBD2|TRBJ2-5|TRBV28
TGTGCCAGCAGTTTACCTCCAGCGGGAGTTCAAGAGACCCAGTACTTC
CASSLPPAGVQETQYF
>NA|15|NA|TRBJ1-1|TRBV11-2
TGTGCCAGCAGCCCCCGACAGCTAAAGAACACTGAAGCTTTCTTT
CASSPRQLKNTEAFF
>NA|14|NA|TRBJ1-4|TRBV15
TGTGCCACTAGGGGCGTTGGGGTGGATGAAAAACTGTTTTTT
CATRGVGVDEKLFF
>NA|13|TRBD1|TRBJ2-1|TRBV7-7
TGTGCCAGCAGTTCTGACAGGGGAAATGAGCAGTTCTTC
CASSSDRGNEQFF
>few|11|NA|TRBJ1-1|TRBV2
TGTGCCAGCAGCCGGAACACTGAAGCTTTCTTT
CASSRNTEAFF
>few|16|TRBD1|TRBJ1-5|TRBV6-1
TGTGCCAGCAGTGTGGACAGGGGAGGAAACAATCAGCCCCAGCATTTT
CASSVDRGGNNQPQHF
>NA|12|NA|TRBJ2-2|TRBV5-1
TGCGCCAGCAGCCACTCCACCGGGGAGCTGTTTTTT
CASSHSTGELFF
>NA|13|NA|TRBJ2-7|TRBV18
TGTGCCAGCTCAGGACAGCCCCTCTACGAGCAGTACTTC
CASSGQPLYEQYF
>few|14|NA|TRBJ2-1|TRBV13
TGTGCCAGCAGTCCCAGGCCGGGAATGGGTGAGCAGTTCTTC
CASSPRPGMGEQFF
>NA|18|NA|TRBJ1-5|TRBV27
TGTGCCAGCCGGTTCAGCAAGAGGGGGTACTATAGCAATCAGCCCCAGCATTTT
CASRFSKRGYYSNQPQHF
>NA|13|TRBD1|TRBJ1-2|TRBV7-9
TGTGCCAGCAGCTTTTTAGGGGGCGCGGGCTACACCTTC
CASSFLGGAGYTF
>few|15|NA|TRBJ2-6|TRBV6-1
TGTGCCAGCAGTGAAGGGGCCTCTGGGGCCAACGTCCTGACTTTC
CASSEGASGANVLTF
>NA|15|NA|TRBJ1-2|TRBV9
TGTGCCAGCAGCCGGGGTGGGGTGATTAACTATGGCTACACCTTC
CASSRGGVINYGYTF
>once|14|TRBD1|TRBJ2-7|TRBV5-6
TGTGCCAGCAGCCCGGACAGGGGGGAATACGAGCAGTACTTC
CASSPDRGEYEQYF
>NA|15|TRBD1|TRBJ2-6|TRBV19
TGTGCCAGTCAGGACAGGGTGACTGGGGCCAACGTCCTGACTTTC
CASQDRVTGANVLTF
>NA|16|TRBD2|TRBJ2-4|TRBV5-1
TGCGCCAGCAGCTTGCAGCGGGAGGGCCGTAAAAACATTCAGTACTTC
CASSLQREGRKNIQYF
>NA|17|TRBD2|TRBJ2-1|TRBV11-2
TGTGCCAGCAGCTCCGGGTTGGGGGGACTAGGCAACAATGAGCAGTTCTTC
CASSSGLGGLGNNEQFF
>NA|15|TRBD1|TRBJ2-7|TRBV6-5
TGTGCCAGCAGGTCGACGGGACAGGGATCACACGAGCAGTACTTC
CASRSTGQGSHEQYF
>NA|17|TRBD1|TRBJ2-5|TRBV7-6
TGTGCCAGCAGCTCTAGGGGACAGGGGGTAACCCAAGAGACCCAGTACTTC
CASSSRGQGVTQETQYF
>NA|16|TRBD2|TRBJ2-3|TRBV5-4
TGTGCCAGCAGCCAGGGTACAGCGGGACGCACAGATACGCAGTATTTT
CASSQGTAGRTDTQYF
>NA|13|TRBD1|TRBJ1-1|TRBV6-5
TGTGCCAGCAGTTCGACAGGGAGCCTTGAAGCTTTCTTT
CASSSTGSLEAFF
>few|14|NA|TRBJ2-3|TRBV11-3
TGTGCCAGCAGCTTGGGCGAGCTGGGAGATACGCAGTATTTT
CASSLGELGDTQYF
>few|12|NA|TRBJ2-2|TRBV30
TGTGCCTGGAACAGGGATACCGGGGAGCTGTTTTTT
CAWNRDTGELFF
>NA|15|NA|TRBJ2-2|TRBV5-6
TGTGCCAGCAGCTTTGCAGAAGCGAACACCGGGGAGCTGTTTTTT
CASSFAEANTGELFF
>NA|12|NA|TRBJ1-2|TRBV30
TGTGCCTGGAGTGGGACACGATTTGGCTACACCTTC
CAWSGTRFGYTF